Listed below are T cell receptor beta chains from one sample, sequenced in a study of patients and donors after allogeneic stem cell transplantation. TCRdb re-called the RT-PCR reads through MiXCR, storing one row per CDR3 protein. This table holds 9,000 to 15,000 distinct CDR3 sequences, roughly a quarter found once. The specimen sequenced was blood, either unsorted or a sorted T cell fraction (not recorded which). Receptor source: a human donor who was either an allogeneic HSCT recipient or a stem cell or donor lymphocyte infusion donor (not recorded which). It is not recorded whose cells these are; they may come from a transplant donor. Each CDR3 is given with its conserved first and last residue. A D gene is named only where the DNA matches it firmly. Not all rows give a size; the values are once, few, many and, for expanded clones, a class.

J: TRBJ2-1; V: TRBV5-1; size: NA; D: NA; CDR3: CASSFTGSHNEQFF; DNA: TGCGCCAGCAGCTTTACCGGGTCCCACAATGAGCAGTTCTTC
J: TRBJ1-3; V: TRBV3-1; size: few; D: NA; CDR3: CASSPGRGTIYF; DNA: TGTGCCAGCAGCCCCGGACGGGGCACCATATATTTT
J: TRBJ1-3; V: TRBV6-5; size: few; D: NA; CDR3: CASRVGNTIYF; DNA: TGTGCCAGCAGGGTCGGAAACACCATATATTTT
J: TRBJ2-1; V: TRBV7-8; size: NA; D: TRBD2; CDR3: CASSLDLGLPYNEQFF; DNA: TGTGCCAGCAGCTTAGACCTGGGACTACCCTACAATGAGCAGTTCTTC
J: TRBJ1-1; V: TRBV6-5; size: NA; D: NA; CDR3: CASSTTWTAQNTEAFF; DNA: TGTGCCAGCAGTACGACTTGGACAGCCCAGAACACTGAAGCTTTCTTT
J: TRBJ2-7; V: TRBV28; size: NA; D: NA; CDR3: CASSFEGGIAEQYF; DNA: TGTGCCAGCAGTTTCGAGGGCGGGATAGCCGAGCAGTACTTC
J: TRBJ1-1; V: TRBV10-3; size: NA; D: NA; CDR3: CAISESPGALTFF; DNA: TGTGCCATCAGTGAGTCGCCGGGGGCATTAACTTTCTTT
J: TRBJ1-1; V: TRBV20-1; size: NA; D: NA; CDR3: CSARRGGTEAFF; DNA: TGCAGTGCTAGGAGGGGGGGTACTGAAGCTTTCTTT
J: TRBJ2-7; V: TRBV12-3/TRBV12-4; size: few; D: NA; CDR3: CASNFGGTYEQYF; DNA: TGTGCCAGCAACTTCGGCGGCACCTACGAGCAGTACTTC
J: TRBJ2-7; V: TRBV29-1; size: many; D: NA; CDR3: CSVVEAARSYEQYF; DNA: TGCAGCGTTGTGGAAGCCGCCCGCTCCTACGAGCAGTACTTC
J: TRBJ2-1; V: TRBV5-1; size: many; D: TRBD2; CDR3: CATGTSGNSYNEQFF; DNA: TGCGCCACCGGGACTAGCGGGAACTCCTACAATGAGCAGTTCTTC
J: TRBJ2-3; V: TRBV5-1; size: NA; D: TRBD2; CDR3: CASSLAGLAGGGSYF; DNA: TGCGCCAGCAGCTTGGCGGGACTAGCGGGAGGTGGTAGTTATTTT
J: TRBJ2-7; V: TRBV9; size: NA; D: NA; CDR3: CASSPGLAEQYF; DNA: TGTGCCAGCAGTCCTGGACTCGCGGAGCAGTACTTC
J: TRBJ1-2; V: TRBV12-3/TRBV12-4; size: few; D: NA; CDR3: CASSSQGPGYTF; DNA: TGTGCCAGCAGTTCTCAGGGTCCTGGCTACACCTTC
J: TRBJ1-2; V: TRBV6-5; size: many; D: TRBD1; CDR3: CASSYHGTASYGYTF; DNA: TGTGCCAGCAGTTATCACGGGACAGCAAGCTATGGCTACACCTTC
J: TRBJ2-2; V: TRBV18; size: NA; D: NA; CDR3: CASSLSTGNTGELFF; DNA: TGTGCCAGCTCACTCTCGACGGGGAACACCGGGGAGCTGTTTTTT
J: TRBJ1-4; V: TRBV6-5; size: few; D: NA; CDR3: CASSWTVTNEKLFF; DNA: TGTGCCAGCAGTTGGACAGTAACTAATGAAAAACTGTTTTTT
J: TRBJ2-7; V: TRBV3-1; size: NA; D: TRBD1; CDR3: CASSHSGTGAYEQYF; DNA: TGTGCCAGCAGCCATTCCGGGACAGGGGCCTACGAGCAGTACTTC
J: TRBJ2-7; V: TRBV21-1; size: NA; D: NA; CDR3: CASSKPLYRPPDSHEQYF; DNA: TGTGCCAGCAGCAAACCGCTTTATCGACCTCCGGACAGCCACGAGCAGTACTTC
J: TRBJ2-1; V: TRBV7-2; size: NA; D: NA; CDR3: CASSLAGGPYNEQFF; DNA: TGTGCCAGCAGCTTAGCGGGAGGACCTTACAATGAGCAGTTCTTC
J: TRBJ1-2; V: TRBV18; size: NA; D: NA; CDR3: CASSPVPEGYTF; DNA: TGTGCCAGCTCACCAGTACCAGAGGGCTACACCTTC
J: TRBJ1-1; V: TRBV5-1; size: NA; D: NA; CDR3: CASSLGGTKVNEAFF; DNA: TGCGCCAGCAGCTTGGGAGGGACCAAGGTAAATGAAGCTTTCTTT
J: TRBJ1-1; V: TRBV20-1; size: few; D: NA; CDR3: CSARDQAYEAFF; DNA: TGCAGTGCTAGAGATCAGGCGTATGAAGCTTTCTTT
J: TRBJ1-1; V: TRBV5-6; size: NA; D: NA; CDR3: CASSPLDLNTEAFF; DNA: TGTGCCAGCAGCCCCCTCGACTTGAACACTGAAGCTTTCTTT
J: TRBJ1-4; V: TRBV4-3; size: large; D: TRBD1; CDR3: CASSQEWDSSFGIDEKLFF; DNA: TGCGCCAGCAGCCAAGAATGGGACAGTTCCTTTGGAATTGACGAAAAACTGTTTTTT
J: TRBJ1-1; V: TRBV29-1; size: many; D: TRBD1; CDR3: CSVDTGGVYTEAFF; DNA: TGCAGCGTTGATACAGGGGGCGTGTATACTGAAGCTTTCTTT
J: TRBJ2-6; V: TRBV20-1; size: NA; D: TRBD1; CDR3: CSAAGTVGAGANVLTF; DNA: TGCAGTGCAGCCGGGACAGTGGGAGCTGGGGCCAACGTCCTGACTTTC
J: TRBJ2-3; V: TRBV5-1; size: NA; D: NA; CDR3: CASSSTSTDTQYF; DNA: TGCGCCAGCAGCTCCACAAGCACAGATACGCAGTATTTT
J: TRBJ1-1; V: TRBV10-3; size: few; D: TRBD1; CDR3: CAISATGENTEAFF; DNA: TGTGCCATCAGTGCTACAGGGGAGAACACTGAAGCTTTCTTT
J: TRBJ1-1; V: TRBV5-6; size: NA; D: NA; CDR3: CASSRGPPETEAFF; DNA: TGTGCCAGCAGCCGAGGCCCCCCTGAGACTGAAGCTTTCTTT
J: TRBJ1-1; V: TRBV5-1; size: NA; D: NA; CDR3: CASSRDTEAFF; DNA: TGCGCCAGCAGTAGGGACACTGAAGCTTTCTTT
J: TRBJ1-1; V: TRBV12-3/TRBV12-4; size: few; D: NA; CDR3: CAGSRGNTEAFF; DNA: TGTGCCGGAAGCAGGGGGAACACTGAAGCTTTCTTT